Listed below are T cell receptor beta chains from one sample, sequenced in a study of identical twins. Each CDR3 protein is one row after TCRdb ran MiXCR on the 5' RACE reads. The repertoire has about 280,000 distinct CDR3 sequences, 8% to 9% of them found once; the top ten carry 2.1%. This sample also appeared in a second study, on yellow fever vaccine responses in identical twins.

Sample: memory (CD45RO+) T cells sorted from blood. These TCRs come from a woman aged 18-29 years in good health. Each CDR3 is given without its conserved first and last residue.

j_call | v_call | cdr3_aa
TRBJ2-1 | TRBV5-6 | ASSLATAVEQF
TRBJ2-4 | TRBV15 | ATSNRDRELVLDKNIQY
TRBJ1-2 | TRBV12-3/TRBV12-4 | ASSFQGFSDGYT
TRBJ1-1 | TRBV5-1 | ASSLYSTTEAF
TRBJ2-5 | TRBV4-2 | ASSQRRGYQETQY
TRBJ2-5 | TRBV3-1 | ASSHTTTGWQETQY
TRBJ2-1 | TRBV7-9 | ASSLGAGSDEQF
TRBJ1-2 | TRBV20-1 | SARDRRGGPNYGYT
TRBJ1-4 | TRBV20-1 | SGVGKTTTNEKLF
TRBJ2-1 | TRBV25-1 | ASTSGGGRQF
TRBJ2-7 | TRBV4-1 | ASGGVLREEQY
TRBJ2-7 | TRBV29-1 | SVAAGLYEQY
TRBJ2-1 | TRBV7-9 | ASVRGAGLYNEQF
TRBJ1-1 | TRBV28 | ASSAGLGAF
TRBJ2-1 | TRBV6-1 | ASNHRARGYEQF
TRBJ2-5 | TRBV6-5 | ASSYSGPQETQY
TRBJ2-7 | TRBV7-9 | ASSMRGAGGFSYEQY
TRBJ2-4 | TRBV25-1 | ASSEVTPEAKNIQY
TRBJ2-4 | TRBV7-9 | ASSLVPGSRNIQY
TRBJ2-3 | TRBV7-8 | ASSLASHTDTQY
TRBJ2-7 | TRBV12-3/TRBV12-4 | ASSSRLGNYEQY
TRBJ2-1 | TRBV19 | ASTTGGAYNEQF
TRBJ1-1 | TRBV2 | ASIQTGPAEAF
TRBJ2-3 | TRBV3-1 | ASSQGLPDTQY
TRBJ2-3 | TRBV4-1 | ASSQGRGPITDTQY
TRBJ2-1 | TRBV5-1 | ASSFGGRTYNEQF
TRBJ2-3 | TRBV11-3 | ASSTRTGDHWDTQY
TRBJ2-1 | TRBV12-5 | ASGLGANNEQF
TRBJ1-5 | TRBV11-2 | ASSRGTGGIVGNQPQH
TRBJ2-1 | TRBV9 | ASSGGNGRGNEQF
TRBJ2-1 | TRBV6-1 | ASSLGTSGPNEQF
TRBJ2-3 | TRBV5-1 | ASSSGGSPTDTQY
TRBJ2-5 | TRBV18 | ASSPRLGRQETQY
TRBJ2-2 | TRBV20-1 | SARDGTDTGELF
TRBJ1-5 | TRBV20-1 | SAGGGNQPQH
TRBJ1-1 | TRBV5-5 | ASSLLGTTEAF
TRBJ1-2 | TRBV6-1 | ASSLSSGTGGAYGYT
TRBJ1-2 | TRBV2 | ASSEGQGNGGYT
TRBJ2-1 | TRBV11-2 | ASTGRVNEQF
TRBJ1-2 | TRBV20-1 | SARDSGAGGYT
TRBJ2-1 | TRBV29-1 | SVAGNNEQF
TRBJ2-3 | TRBV3-1 | ASSQGASGRATQY
TRBJ2-2 | TRBV28 | ASRPGLVWTGELF
TRBJ2-7 | TRBV28 | ASTIGIGPYEQY
TRBJ2-3 | TRBV28 | ASSLGELFGDTQY
TRBJ2-3 | TRBV28 | ASRDTSASTDTQY
TRBJ2-5 | TRBV28 | ASRRSPAETQY
TRBJ2-7 | TRBV28 | ASSTQSGGSYEQY
TRBJ1-5 | TRBV7-9 | ASSPWGAADQPQH
TRBJ2-2 | TRBV5-5 | ASSLFAGDATGELF
TRBJ2-7 | TRBV24-1 | ATSDLPGPPVTYEQY